These 11 T cell receptor beta chains came from one sample sequenced in a study of T cell responses to AZD1222 COVID-19 vaccine (dated by TCRdb to 2020 to 2023). Libraries were prepared through the immunoSEQ multiplex PCR assay. The immuneACCESS repertoire file appears here via TCRdb, limited to in-frame rearrangements. These files lack a portion of the clones; in checked studies, under half of the deficit traces to unresolved V genes, and the cause of the others is not known. This sample comprises approximately 170,000 clones, around 93% of them detected only once. Clones ranked in the top ten supply about 4.2% of the sample. The sample's time point label, decoded: baseline before first vaccination. The material was peripheral blood, obtained on day 0 of AZD1222 vaccination. Every receptor here comes from an adult in good health.

The V gene is TRBV18, the J gene TRBJ1-5; weak D call: TRBD1 (5 bases). The CDR3 is made up of 14 amino acids. Trimming removed 2 bases at V and 8 bases at J, with 13 bases between. CDR1 is KGHSH, CDR2 LQKENI, per germline. CDR3 DNA sequence: TGTGCCAGCTCACCAATCACAGGAGAGGAGCCCCAGCATTTT. It is translated as CASSPITGEEPQHF. Variable domain in full (rest from reference TRBV18 and TRBJ1-5): NAGVMQNPRHLVRRRGQEARLRCSPMKGHSHVYWYRQLPEEGLKFMVYLQKENIIDESGMPKERFSAEFPKEGPSILRIQQVVRGDSAAYFCASSPITGEEPQHFGDGTRLSIL.

The table lists this clone with a few counts. V gene TRBV15 combines with J gene TRBJ2-1, with 8 nucleotides matching TRBD1. The CDR3 has 15 amino acids. J gave up 4 bases and V 1 base, and 3 bases lay outside the gene matches. Germline V lookup: CDR1 LNHNV, CDR2 YYDKDF (reference sequence). CDR3 loop: CATSRGQGPYNEQFF. CDR3 coding DNA: TGTGCCACCAGCAGAGGACAGGGGCCTTACAATGAGCAGTTCTTC.

J is TRBJ2-1 and V is TRBV10-1, with a weak D call TRBD2 (5 bases). Trimming removed 5 bases at V and 0 bases at J, with 14 bases between. From germline, CDR1 is WNHNN and CDR2 SYGVQD (reference sequence). The CDR3 spans 16 residues. For the CDR3, the DNA is TGCGCCAGCAGTAAATTTAGCGTAAGCTCCTACAATGAGCAGTTCTTC. Its protein is CASSKFSVSSYNEQFF.

The table lists this clone with a count of one. The chain couples TRBV4-2 to TRBJ2-3; D might be TRBD1 or TRBD2, each matching 5 bases. CDR1 and CDR2 from the germline V gene are LGHNA and YNFKEQ. The CDR3 extends over 12 amino acids. Trimming left V 3 bases short and J 5 bases short, with 6 bases between. The CDR3 loop is CASSQGVDTQYF. CDR3 coding DNA: TGTGCCAGCAGCCAGGGGGTAGATACGCAGTATTTT.

This clone was picked up a small number of times. The CDR3: CASSTPTSGRANEQFF. For the CDR3, the DNA is TGTGCCAGCAGTACCCCCACTAGCGGGAGGGCGAATGAGCAGTTCTTC. This chain joins TRBV6-6 and TRBJ2-1, with 13 nucleotides matching TRBD2. Trimming removed 5 bases from V and 7 bases from J; junction bases left unmatched: 8. The germline CDR1 and CDR2 sequences are MNHNY and SVGAGI (reference sequence). The CDR3 covers 16 residues.

The J gene is TRBJ2-2, the V gene TRBV24-1; D is ambiguous. There are 15 residues in the CDR3. Deletions cut 9 bases from V and 5 bases from J, with 18 bases between. Germline lookup yields CDR1 KGHDR and CDR2 SFDVKD. The CDR3 loop is CATASRQKTTGELFF. The CDR3 region has the DNA TGTGCCACCGCTAGTCGTCAGAAGACTACCGGGGAGCTGTTTTTT.

V gene TRBV4-2 combines with J gene TRBJ1-1; no firm D call. Germline values: CDR1 LGHNA, CDR2 YNFKEQ. Trimming left V 3 bases short and J 3 bases short, with 5 bases between. This CDR3 region has 12 residues. The CDR3 region is CASSHRDTEAFF. The CDR3 DNA reads TGTGCCAGCAGCCACCGGGACACTGAAGCTTTCTTT.

This rearrangement joins TRBV5-1 to TRBJ2-7; 9 bases are a match to TRBD1. Germline V CDR1 and CDR2: SGHRS, YFSETQ. V shed 4 bases and J 5 bases; nucleotides not matched to a gene: 7. The CDR3 spans 14 residues. CDR3 coding DNA: TGCGCCAGCAGCACCGGGACAGGGTCCAACGAGCAGTACTTC. Protein: CASSTGTGSNEQYF.

The chain uses TRBV19 and TRBJ2-7; D call uncertain. CDR1 and CDR2 (germline): LNHDA, SQIVND (reference sequence). The CDR3 sequence is 15 residues long. The V and J ends lost 3 bases and 1 base respectively, with 13 bases between them. CDR3 coding DNA: TGTGCCAGTAGTATTGGCTCCTATCCTTCCTACGAGCAGTACTTC. Translated: CASSIGSYPSYEQYF.

The rearrangement uses TRBV29-1 and TRBJ2-1; 11 nucleotides line up with TRBD2. There are 16 residues in the CDR3. The ends lost 7 bases at V and 0 bases at J; junction bases unmatched: 8. Germline-derived CDR1 and CDR2 are SQVTM and ANQGSEA. In DNA form, the CDR3 reads TGCAGCGCCGGGGGACTAGCGGATAGCTCCTACAATGAGCAGTTCTTC. This codes for CSAGGLADSSYNEQFF.

The chain uses TRBV6-5 and TRBJ1-3; perhaps TRBD1 as D (5 bases). The germline gives CDR1 MNHEY, CDR2 SVGAGI. Trimming stripped 7 bases from V and 4 bases from J, with 17 bases between. The CDR3 has 15 amino acids. CDR3 in amino acids: CASTQLGARGNTIYF. CDR3 DNA sequence: TGTGCCAGCACCCAACTAGGGGCGCGAGGAAACACCATATATTTT.